The 29 T cell receptor beta chains below all came from one sample that was sequenced in a study of metastatic and nonmetastatic thyroid tumors. No treatment of any kind had been given to any patient before thyroid surgery. TCRdb reanalyzed the PCR reads with MiXCR. The sample has some 30,000 clones, under 14% seen once. The sequenced material came from blood. The receptors stem from a female donor with papillary thyroid cancer or a benign thyroid nodule (not recorded which). Some clones in this sample may be carry-over from other donors' samples.

This clone was seen a handful of times. The V gene is TRBV7-2, the J gene TRBJ1-2; D is possibly TRBD1 (6 bases). This CDR3 spans 14 amino acids. Germline V lookup: CDR1 SGHTA, CDR2 FQGNSA. The ends were cut back, 5 bases at V and 4 bases at J, with 14 bases in the middle. CDR3 in amino acids: CASSTRGGGYGYTF. The CDR3 DNA sequence: TGTGCCAGCAGCACCAGGGGAGGCGGCTATGGCTACACCTTC.

This clone was found many times. CDR3 in amino acids: CASSQDLWELVDSGRNGNEQFF. The CDR3 coding sequence is TGTGCCAGCAGCCAAGATCTTTGGGAATTGGTCGACAGCGGGAGGAACGGGAATGAGCAGTTCTTC. The V call is TRBV4-2, the J call TRBJ2-1, with TRBD2 matching over 9 bases. The V gene end was trimmed by 0 bases and the J gene end by 7 bases; junction bases not matched to a gene: 25. The V gene's germline CDR1 is LGHNA and CDR2 YNFKEQ. The CDR3 is 22 residues long.

Ten or more counts support this clone. The sample has other DNA sequences that encode this CDR3 too. V and J are TRBV4-3 and TRBJ2-7; 10 bases fit TRBD2. Germline V gene data show CDR1 as LGHNA and CDR2 as YSLEER. The CDR3 spans 15 residues. After removal of 0 bases from V and 9 bases from J, the junction contained 8 bases not matched to a gene. The CDR3 region is CASSQESSGRLGQYF. CDR3 DNA sequence: TGCGCCAGCAGCCAAGAGTCTAGCGGGAGATTAGGGCAGTACTTC.

This clone was observed once. The CDR3 end shows no conserved phenylalanine or tryptophan, and so a read error is likely. This sequence joins TRBV18 and TRBJ2-7; D gene unclear. CDR3 size: 15 residues. Between the trimmed V and J ends, which lost 1 base and 3 bases, there was a span of 13 bases. Germline CDR1 and CDR2: KGHSH and LQKENI. The CDR3 nucleotides are TGTGCCAGCTCACCACAAGTGAAAATGCTCTACGAGCAGTACCTC. This gives the protein CASSPQVKMLYEQYL.

This clone was seen ten or more times. The V call is TRBV29-1, the J call TRBJ2-1, with 11 positions matching TRBD2. Germline assignment: CDR1 SQVTM and CDR2 ANQGSEA. V lost 8 bases, J lost 4 bases, and 10 bases stayed unmatched. This CDR3 has 15 residues. CDR3 region: CSRGIAGGPYNEQFF. The CDR3 nucleotides are TGCAGCCGAGGGATAGCGGGAGGGCCTTACAATGAGCAGTTCTTC.

This clone was observed a few times. The chain is built from TRBV6-4 and TRBJ1-5; D remains ambiguous. There are 14 residues in the CDR3. V was cut by 5 bases and J by 2 bases, with 10 bases left in between. The V gene's germline CDR1 is MRHNA and CDR2 SNTAGT. The CDR3 region is CASSHGVGNQPQHF. CDR3 sequence (DNA): TGTGCCAGCAGTCATGGAGTTGGCAATCAGCCCCAGCATTTT.

This clone was counted at least ten times. V is TRBV19 and J is TRBJ1-1; D is unresolved. CDR1 and CDR2 from the germline V gene are LNHDA and SQIVND (reference sequence). Trimming removed 3 bases from V and 0 bases from J, with 11 bases in between. This CDR3 comprises 15 residues. The CDR3: CASSISPALNTEAFF. The CDR3 DNA reads as TGTGCCAGTAGTATTTCCCCAGCTTTGAACACTGAAGCTTTCTTT.

This clone showed up many times. V is TRBV6-1 and J is TRBJ1-1; TRBD1 aligns across 8 bases. The CDR3 has 14 residues. V trimming: 5 bases; J trimming: 9 bases; junction bases outside the gene matches: 11. In germline, CDR1 is MNHNS, CDR2 SASEGT. The DNA of the CDR3 is TGTGCCAGCAGTAACCCGGGACAGGCAGAAAAAGCTTTCTTT. Encoded protein: CASSNPGQAEKAFF.

This clone was counted ten times or more. The gene calls are TRBV28 and TRBJ1-4, with 7 bases that match TRBD1. Germline V gene lookup returns CDR1 MDHEN and CDR2 SYDVKM. This CDR3 spans 14 amino acids. J was trimmed by 4 bases and V by 7 bases; bases with no gene match: 6. The CDR3 bases are TGTGCCAGCATGAGGGACAGAGTTAATGAAAAACTGTTTTTT. This codes for CASMRDRVNEKLFF.

This clone occurred many times. The chain couples TRBV9 to TRBJ1-1; TRBD1 aligns across 8 bases. CDR3 length equals 14 residues. V gave up 3 bases and J gave up 11 bases; unmatched junction bases: 12. The V gene's germline CDR1 is SGDLS and CDR2 YYNGEE. The CDR3, as DNA: TGTGCCAGCAGCGAAGCGGACAGGGAGGGATGGGCTTTCTTT. The encoded protein is CASSEADREGWAFF.

The chain couples TRBV28 to TRBJ1-1, with D possibly TRBD1 on 5 matching bases. V lost 3 bases and J lost 5, with 25 bases in between. The germline V gene has CDR1 MDHEN and CDR2 SYDVKM. This CDR3 comprises 18 residues. CDR3 region: CASSFPALGRAGRTEAFF. Here the CDR3 DNA reads TGTGCCAGCAGTTTTCCTGCACTCGGCCGGGCAGGGAGGACTGAAGCTTTCTTT.

About this clone: A junction end diverges from the germline sequence, so it may reflect a read error. The chain has TRBV9 and TRBJ1-2, with D hard to call. The V gene's germline CDR1 is SGDLS and CDR2 YYNGEE. The CDR3 totals 13 residues. CDR3 residues: CASSLNGEEGCTF. The CDR3 region has the DNA TGTGCCAGCAGCCTGAACGGGGAAGAAGGCTGCACCTTC.

This clone was seen many times. The chain carries TRBV20-1 and TRBJ1-2; no reliable D call. The CDR3 totals 12 residues. Trimming removed 5 bases at V and 2 bases at J, with 9 bases between. Germline CDR1 reads DFQATT; CDR2 reads SNEGSKA (reference sequence). The CDR3 DNA reads TGCAGTGCTGGGTTAAGAAACTATGGCTACACCTTC. The encoded protein is CSAGLRNYGYTF.

There are many counts of this clone. V gene TRBV10-2 combines with J gene TRBJ1-1, with no clear D. Trimming took off 6 bases at V and 5 bases at J, with 13 bases between the two ends. Germline V gives CDR1 WSHSY, CDR2 SAAADI. This CDR3 is 13 amino acids long. The CDR3 DNA sequence: TGCGCCAGCAGGCCGGGTTTTTCGACTGAAGCTTTCTTT. This gives the protein CASRPGFSTEAFF.

This clone was seen repeatedly, ten times or more. The chain uses TRBV30 and TRBJ1-4; D uncertain. The germline V gene encodes CDR1 GTSNPN and CDR2 SVGIG (reference sequence). The CDR3 has 12 amino acids. The V and J ends lost 4 bases and 5 bases respectively, with 8 bases between them. The CDR3 is CAWNDLNEKLFF. The CDR3 DNA is TGTGCCTGGAATGACCTAAATGAAAAACTGTTTTTT.

The chain links TRBV7-9 to TRBJ1-2; a weak D match, TRBD1 (6 bases). CDR1 is SEHNR, CDR2 FQNEAQ, per germline (reference sequence). The CDR3 consists of 15 residues. Trimming cost V 1 base and J 4 bases, with 13 bases left between them. This CDR3 reads CASSLGNRESYGYTF. CDR3 DNA: TGTGCCAGCAGCTTAGGCAACAGGGAGTCCTATGGCTACACCTTC.

This clone showed up many times. The J gene is TRBJ2-7, the V gene TRBV5-6; 12 bases map to TRBD1. The CDR3 covers 15 residues. Losses at the gene ends were 0 bases for V and 5 bases for J; bases not matched to a gene: 3. Per the germline V gene, CDR1 is SGHDT and CDR2 is YYEEEE. CDR3 sequence (DNA): TGTGCCAGCAGCTTGGAGGGACAGGGGGCTCACGAGCAGTACTTC. Translating gives CASSLEGQGAHEQYF.

This clone was found many times. The CDR3 DNA is TGTGCCAGCTCACCGGAGCATCGGCAGCTCGAGCAGTACTTC. The encoded protein is CASSPEHRQLEQYF. V gene TRBV18 combines with J gene TRBJ2-7; D ambiguous. The V and J ends lost 3 bases and 6 bases respectively, with 15 bases between them. Germline CDR1 is KGHSH and CDR2 is LQKENI. This CDR3 is built from 14 residues.

This clone was counted many times. The rearrangement joins TRBV24-1 to TRBJ1-3; D uncertain. V gave up 4 bases and J gave up 1 base, with 10 bases separating them. This CDR3 is 15 amino acids long. Per the germline V gene, CDR1 is KGHDR and CDR2 is SFDVKD. The CDR3 reads CATSDPVRSGNTIYF. Written as DNA, the CDR3 is TGTGCCACCAGTGACCCCGTGAGGTCTGGAAACACCATATATTTT.

This clone was counted only a few times. A much bigger clone sits one base away, suggesting this may be a read error. This chain joins TRBV6-6 and TRBJ1-1; D gene uncertain. Trimming pared 2 bases from V and 1 base from J, leaving 5 bases between. The CDR3 is made up of 13 amino acids. Germline loops: CDR1 MNHNY, CDR2 SVGAGI (reference sequence). CDR3 loop: CASSYAENTEAFF. Here the CDR3 DNA reads TGTGCCAGCAGTTACGCAGAGAACACTGAAGCTTTCTTT.

This clone has ten or more counts. The rearrangement joins TRBV2 to TRBJ2-5, with a tentative D call TRBD1 (5 bases). Germline V gene sequence: CDR1 SNHLY, CDR2 FYNNEI. Trimming left V 11 bases short and J 2 bases short, with 15 bases between. The CDR3 has 13 residues. The CDR3 nucleotides read TGTGCCTTTTGGACGACAGTACAAGAGACCCAGTACTTC. Its protein product is CAFWTTVQETQYF.

This clone has at least ten counts. The J gene is TRBJ2-1, the V gene TRBV11-3; D remains unclear. V dropped 6 bases and J dropped 0 bases, with 6 bases sitting between them. CDR1 and CDR2 from the germline V gene are SGHNT and YENEEA. The CDR3 length is 13 residues. The CDR3 reads CASSQSSYNEQFF. CDR3 bases: TGTGCCAGCAGTCAGAGCTCCTACAATGAGCAGTTCTTC.

This clone was seen many times. The chain uses TRBV5-5 and TRBJ1-5; 8 nucleotides line up with TRBD1. Per the germline V gene, CDR1 is SGHKS and CDR2 is YYEKEE (reference sequence). The CDR3 length is 16 residues. Trimming took 4 bases from V and 0 from J; bases not matched to a gene: 6. The CDR3 loop reads CASSPDRVLSNQPQHF. The CDR3 nucleotides read TGTGCCAGCAGCCCGGACAGGGTTCTTAGCAATCAGCCCCAGCATTTT.

This rearrangement joins TRBV5-6 to TRBJ2-5; D is possibly TRBD1 or TRBD2 (5 bases each). V was shortened by 0 bases and J by 2 bases, with 14 bases between the two germline ends. The CDR3 totals 16 residues. The germline V gene has CDR1 SGHDT and CDR2 YYEEEE. The CDR3 reads CASSLVGDRAQETQYF. CDR3 in DNA: TGTGCCAGCAGCTTGGTGGGGGACCGGGCTCAAGAGACCCAGTACTTC.

For this clone: The junction and the germline gene differ at one end; a read error may be behind it. The V and J genes are TRBV4-1 and TRBJ2-7, with 8 bases aligning to TRBD2. This CDR3 has 15 amino acids. CDR1 is MGHRA and CDR2 is YSYEKL in the germline V gene. The CDR3 bases are TGCGCCAACAGCCAAAGTCAGCGGGAGCCCTACGGGCAGTACTTC. It yields the protein CANSQSQREPYGQYF.

This clone was recorded many times. V gene TRBV6-1 combines with J gene TRBJ2-6; TRBD1 aligns across 7 bases. The CDR3 is 16 residues long. V lost 4 bases, J lost 2 bases, and 5 bases stayed unmatched. Germline lookup yields CDR1 MNHNS and CDR2 SASEGT. CDR3 in amino acids: CASSAGQVAGANVLTF. Here the CDR3 DNA reads TGTGCCAGCAGTGCCGGACAGGTCGCTGGGGCCAACGTCCTGACTTTC.

In regard to this clone: This clone may be a read error of a much larger clone one base away. The chain uses TRBV19 and TRBJ2-2; 10 bases fit TRBD2. CDR3 length: 16 amino acids. Germline V CDR1 and CDR2: LNHDA, SQIVND (reference sequence). CDR3 region: CASSLISGLATGELCF. The DNA of the CDR3 is TGTGCCAGTAGTTTGATATCGGGACTAGCGACCGGGGAGCTGTGTTTT.

Ten or more counts support this clone. The V call is TRBV7-2, the J call TRBJ1-4; D not resolved. V lost 0 bases and J lost 6, with 5 bases in between. The CDR3 runs to 13 residues. Germline V CDR1 and CDR2: SGHTA, FQGNSA. The CDR3 protein is CASSLAQDEKLFF. CDR3 nucleotides: TGTGCCAGCAGCTTAGCCCAAGATGAAAAACTGTTTTTT. Using reference TRBV7-2 and TRBJ1-4 for the parts outside the CDR3, the full variable domain is GAGVSQSPSNKVTEKGKDVELRCDPISGHTALYWYRQSLGQGLEFLIYFQGNSAPDKSGLPSDRFSAERTGGSVSTLTIQRTQQEDSAVYLCASSLAQDEKLFFGSGTQLSVL.

The chain combines TRBV3-1 with TRBJ1-2; D is possibly TRBD1 (5 bases). The CDR3 is made up of 13 amino acids. Germline V lookup: CDR1 LGHDT, CDR2 YNNKEL (reference sequence). Trimming stripped 4 bases from V and 4 bases from J, with 10 bases between. CDR3 protein: CASSPGSSYGYTF. As DNA, the CDR3 is TGTGCCAGCAGCCCAGGGTCGAGCTATGGCTACACCTTC. The full variable domain, in which reference TRBV3-1 and TRBJ1-2 provide the parts outside the CDR3, is DTAVSQTPKYLVTQMGNDKSIKCEQNLGHDTMYWYKQDSKKFLKIMFSYNNKELIINETVPNRFSPKSPDKAHLNLHINSLELGDSAVYFCASSPGSSYGYTFGSGTRLTVV.